This TCR beta chain was observed in a study of T cell responses to AZD1222 COVID-19 vaccine. Whole-study findings and limits: Donors were mostly white British, more females; clonal diversity possibly underestimated. Targeting of unmutated variant regions was reportedly seen in nearly half of spike-specific TCRs. None of the repertoires were sampled until the peak T cell response had passed.

This CDR3 has 12 amino acids. Trimming took 5 bases from V and 0 from J, leaving 3 bases between them. Regarding this clone: As yet, its antigen is unknown. Other DNA sequences in the same sample also yield this CDR3.

Some clones are missing from TCRdb's copy, which holds only in-frame ones; the method was immunoSEQ multiplex PCR. The sample yields just over 90,000 clones, around 87% seen once. The chain has TRBV12-3 or TRBV12-4 and TRBJ2-3; the D is unclear. Material: peripheral blood, obtained 28 days after the second AZD1222 dose. The receptor was derived from an adult who received the AZD1222 COVID-19 vaccine. The CDR3 here is CASSPSTDTQYF. The DNA for the CDR3 is TGTGCCAGCAGTCCGAGCACAGATACGCAGTATTTT.